What follows are 23 T cell receptor beta chains derived from one specimen sequenced in a study of regulatory T cells in long-lasting Graves disease. Stated time point: newly diagnosed GD, antithyroid drugs for less than 3 months. After RNA was extracted from PBMCs, the TCR library was made from it. Researchers made TCR beta libraries by using iRepertoire HTBI primers and running Arm-PCR on CDR3 regions. From the multiplex PCR reads, TCRdb called clonotypes with MiXCR, one entry per CDR3 protein. This repertoire shows 400,000 to 500,000 distinct CDR3 sequences, about a sixth found once; its top ten account for around a quarter. In addition, the sample was reused for a study of T cells in Graves' hyperthyroidism and ophthalmopathy.

This material consisted of peripheral blood mononuclear cells (PBMCs), taken at new diagnosis, from a patient treated with antithyroid drugs. The receptors were gathered from a woman aged 18-29 years with Graves disease.

The chain joins TRBV12-3 or TRBV12-4 to TRBJ2-3, with a weak D call TRBD1 (5 bases). The CDR3 spans 13 residues. Trimming shortened V by 6 bases and J by 2 bases, and 9 bases separated the two germline ends. The CDR3 nucleotides read TGTGCCAGCAGAGTCAGGGTCACAGATACGCAGTATTTT. Residues: CASRVRVTDTQYF.

This clonotype was recorded many times. The chain recombines TRBV6-1 with TRBJ2-7; 7 bases line up with TRBD1. The CDR3 runs 16 residues. V trimming: 6 bases; J trimming: 6 bases; junction bases outside the gene matches: 17. CDR1 and CDR2 from the germline V gene are MNHNS and SASEGT. The CDR3: CASRRARDSLIGEQYF. As DNA, the CDR3 is TGTGCCAGCAGACGCGCACGGGACAGTCTGATCGGCGAGCAGTACTTC.

This clonotype showed up many times. The rearrangement links TRBV27 to TRBJ2-1; D gene unclear. The CDR3 has 13 amino acids. Germline V gene lookup returns CDR1 MNHEY and CDR2 SMNVEV (reference sequence). V lost 5 bases and J lost 2, with 7 bases in between. The CDR3 loop reads CASSPSPYNEQFF. The CDR3 DNA reads TGTGCCAGCAGTCCGTCTCCCTACAATGAGCAGTTCTTC.

The sample holds many counts of this clonotype. Here the CDR3 DNA reads TGTGCCAGCAGCCAAGACCCGGGACGGAACTATGGCTACACCTTC. Residues: CASSQDPGRNYGYTF. This chain connects TRBV3-1 to TRBJ1-2; the D gene is possibly TRBD1 (5 bases). The V end was cut by 0 bases, the J end by 2 bases, with 10 bases between. Germline values: CDR1 LGHDT, CDR2 YNNKEL (reference sequence). This CDR3 has 15 amino acids.

This clonotype was seen at least ten times. The J gene is TRBJ2-7, the V gene TRBV4-3; no clear D gene. The germline V gene encodes CDR1 LGHNA and CDR2 YSLEER. Trimming removed 2 bases at V and 3 bases at J, with 8 bases between. The CDR3 covers 13 residues. The CDR3 region has the DNA TGCGCCAGCAGCCAACAGGTCGGCTACGAGCAGTACTTC. Translation: CASSQQVGYEQYF.

Many counts were recorded for this clonotype. The rearrangement uses TRBV6-1 and TRBJ2-1; D is unresolved. The V gene's germline CDR1 is MNHNS and CDR2 SASEGT. The CDR3 spans 15 residues. Trimming pared 10 bases from V and 2 bases from J, leaving 18 bases between. The CDR3, as DNA: TGTGCCACAACTACAGCCCTAAGGCCCTACAATGAGCAGTTCTTC. This translates into CATTTALRPYNEQFF.

In this sample, this clonotype turned up a few times. The CDR3 region is CAWNPSTVSGNTIYF. The DNA for the CDR3 is TGTGCCTGGAACCCCTCGACGGTTTCTGGAAACACCATATATTTT. The V gene is TRBV30, the J gene TRBJ1-3; no firm D call. The CDR3 consists of 15 residues. With 4 bases removed from V and 1 base from J, the gap between germline ends came to 14 bases. Germline assignment: CDR1 GTSNPN and CDR2 SVGIG (reference sequence).

In this sample, this clonotype turned up many times. The chain links TRBV7-9 to TRBJ2-3; D is possibly TRBD1 or TRBD2 (5 bases each). The CDR3 consists of 15 residues. CDR1 and CDR2 from the germline V gene are SEHNR and FQNEAQ (reference sequence). Trimming took 3 bases from V and 7 from J, leaving 17 bases between them. The CDR3 reads CASSFGDGNLNTQYF. The CDR3 nucleotides are TGTGCCAGCAGCTTCGGGGACGGAAATCTGAATACGCAGTATTTT.

In this sample, this clonotype turned up a few times. The chain links TRBV10-3 to TRBJ1-2; tentative D call: TRBD1 (5 bases). Per the germline V gene, CDR1 is ENHRY and CDR2 is SYGVKD. This CDR3 has 10 amino acids. V was cut by 8 bases and J by 6 bases, with 7 bases left in between. The DNA for the CDR3 is TGTGCCATCCGGGGGGATGGCTACACCTTC. It encodes CAIRGDGYTF.

In its sample, this clonotype was seen many times. The CDR3 loop is CASSLDGGAGNEQFF. For the CDR3, the DNA is TGTGCCAGCAGCTTAGATGGGGGGGCCGGGAATGAGCAGTTCTTC. The chain uses TRBV7-2 and TRBJ2-1; tentative D call: TRBD2 (7 bases). The CDR3 extends over 15 amino acids. The V end lost 1 base, the J end lost 7 bases, and 14 bases lay between the germline ends. The germline CDR1 and CDR2 sequences are SGHTA and FQGNSA.

The rearrangement joins TRBV27 to TRBJ2-2, with 7 bases identical to TRBD1. The CDR3 consists of 15 residues. With 1 base clipped from V and 4 bases from J, the junction kept 3 bases outside the gene matches. Germline V gives CDR1 MNHEY, CDR2 SMNVEV (reference sequence). CDR3 sequence reads: CASSLFAGGTGELFF. The CDR3 coding sequence is TGTGCCAGCAGTTTATTCGCAGGGGGCACCGGGGAGCTGTTTTTT.

This clonotype occurred many times. V and J are TRBV12-3 or TRBV12-4 and TRBJ2-7; D is undetermined. The CDR3 extends over 15 amino acids. Trimming removed 6 bases at V and 0 bases at J, with 15 bases between. The CDR3 loop is CASSKLAVSSYEQYF. The CDR3 DNA reads as TGTGCCAGCAGCAAGTTAGCCGTTAGCTCCTACGAGCAGTACTTC.

There are a few counts of this clonotype. Written as DNA, the CDR3 is TGCAGTGCTAGGCCTTTAAGGAGTCAGAAGAACACTGAAGCTTTCTTT. This gives the protein CSARPLRSQKNTEAFF. The V gene is TRBV20-1, the J gene TRBJ1-1; D not certain. Trimming pared 3 bases from V and 1 base from J, leaving 18 bases between. This CDR3 comprises 16 residues. Looked up from germline, CDR1 is DFQATT and CDR2 is SNEGSKA (reference sequence).

As regards this clonotype: Given a far larger clone just one base away, this is likely a sequencing read error. V and J are TRBV6-2 or TRBV6-3 and TRBJ2-3; D is uncertain. The DNA end lines up better with TRBJ2-1; the J call may be wrong. Germline V gives CDR1 MNHEY, CDR2 SVGEGT. The CDR3 has 13 amino acids. The CDR3 bases are TGTGCCAGCAGTAGCCACTCATCCTACGAGCAGTTCTTC. The encoded protein is CASSSHSSYEQFF.

In its sample, this clonotype was seen many times. The chain recombines TRBV24-1 with TRBJ2-2, with D possibly matching TRBD1 (5 bases). Germline V gene data show CDR1 as KGHDR and CDR2 as SFDVKD. This CDR3 is 16 amino acids long. The V end lost 2 bases, the J end lost 4 bases, and 13 bases lay between the germline ends. The CDR3 DNA sequence: TGTGCCACCAGTGATTCCCCGAACAGGTTCACCGGGGAGCTGTTTTTT. This gives the protein CATSDSPNRFTGELFF.

This clonotype was observed a few times. The gene calls are TRBV15 and TRBJ2-1; D gene uncertain. The CDR3 consists of 12 residues. The V gene lost 0 bases and the J gene lost 8 bases, with 5 bases spanning the gap. Germline loops: CDR1 LNHNV, CDR2 YYDKDF (reference sequence). The CDR3 DNA reads as TGTGCCACCAGCAGAGATTTCGATGAGCAGTTCTTC. As protein: CATSRDFDEQFF.

This clonotype was observed at least ten times. The chain is built from TRBV20-1 and TRBJ2-5, with a weak D call TRBD2 (5 bases). The CDR3 is 13 residues long. Germline CDR1 reads DFQATT; CDR2 reads SNEGSKA (reference sequence). Trimming removed 3 bases at V and 2 bases at J, with 10 bases between. The CDR3: CSASHGVQETQYF. In nucleotides, the CDR3 is TGCAGTGCTAGCCACGGGGTACAAGAGACCCAGTACTTC.

This clonotype was detected only a few times. The chain uses TRBV19 and TRBJ2-1, with 8 positions matching TRBD1. The CDR3 has 15 amino acids. The V gene's germline CDR1 is LNHDA and CDR2 SQIVND (reference sequence). V lost 2 bases to trimming and J lost 1 base; unmatched junction nucleotides: 1. The CDR3 region is CASSIRQGSYNEQFF. The DNA of the CDR3 is TGTGCCAGTAGTATACGACAGGGGTCCTACAATGAGCAGTTCTTC.

This clonotype was observed a handful of times. The chain employs TRBV20-1 and TRBJ2-3; D unclear. Germline V gene lookup returns CDR1 DFQATT and CDR2 SNEGSKA (reference sequence). This CDR3 is 14 amino acids long. Trimming removed 7 bases at V and 2 bases at J, with 16 bases between. The CDR3 spells CSGTSRLNTDTQYF. The DNA of the CDR3 is TGCAGTGGAACCTCGCGGCTGAACACAGATACGCAGTATTTT.

This clonotype was seen only once. The V call is TRBV6-2 or TRBV6-3, the J call TRBJ2-1; 8 nucleotides agree with TRBD1. Per germline, CDR1 MNHEY and CDR2 SVGEGT. The length of the CDR3 is 15 residues. V lost 6 bases and J lost 4; bases outside the gene matches: 8. CDR3 sequence reads: CASRTTGGLYNEQFF. In DNA, the CDR3 is TGTGCCAGCAGGACAACAGGGGGGCTTTACAATGAGCAGTTCTTC.

This clonotype was recorded many times. This chain links TRBV5-1 with TRBJ2-1; 8 nucleotides align to TRBD1. The CDR3 spans 15 residues. Germline V gene lookup returns CDR1 SGHRS and CDR2 YFSETQ. V dropped 4 bases and J dropped 3; count of bases not matched to a gene: 6. The CDR3 bases are TGCGCCAGCAGCGGCGACAGGGGCCTCTACAATGAGCAGTTCTTC. Translating it yields CASSGDRGLYNEQFF.

This clonotype was picked up many times. This sequence joins TRBV4-1 and TRBJ2-3, with TRBD2 matching over 9 bases. From germline, CDR1 is MGHRA and CDR2 YSYEKL. The V and J ends lost 0 bases and 0 bases, in that order; junction bases with no gene match: 4. The CDR3 runs 17 residues. The CDR3 loop is CASSQDDSGGSTDTQYF. CDR3 nucleotides: TGCGCCAGCAGCCAAGATGATAGCGGGGGTAGCACAGATACGCAGTATTTT.

There are many counts of this clonotype. The gene calls are TRBV28 and TRBJ2-1; no clear D gene. Deletions cut 6 bases from V and 8 bases from J, with 8 bases between. Germline CDR1 and CDR2: MDHEN and SYDVKM. The CDR3 has 11 residues. CDR3 nucleotide sequence: TGTGCCAGCAGCCTGGGCTATGAGCAGTTCTTC. Translated, it gives CASSLGYEQFF.